This passage covers 7 T cell receptor beta chains from one sample sequenced in a study of shared clonotypes between healthy human individuals. Here immunoSEQ multiplex PCR was the method, and the copy in TCRdb shows in-frame clones only, minus some. The table shows roughly 1,600,000 clones, with less than 99% occurring only once. The sequenced sample consisted of naive CD4+ T cells sorted from blood. Regarding subset: CD45RA+ positively selected. These receptors came from a man younger than 40 in good health.

The chain links TRBV14 to TRBJ2-5; D is possibly TRBD2 (6 bases). Trimming removed 0 bases from V and 7 bases from J, with 12 bases in between. CDR1 is SGHDN, CDR2 FVKESK, per germline. The CDR3 length is 14 residues. The CDR3 coding sequence is TGTGCCAGCAGCCAAGAAGGCAGGGAGGTGACCCAGTACTTC. This gives the protein CASSQEGREVTQYF. Full variable domain (outside the CDR3, taken from reference TRBV14 and TRBJ2-5): EAGVTQFPSHSVIEKGQTVTLRCDPISGHDNLYWYRRVMGKEIKFLLHFVKESKQDESGMPNNRFLAERTGGTYSTLKVQPAELEDSGVYFCASSQEGREVTQYFGPGTRLLVL.

The chain links TRBV28 to TRBJ1-3; D not resolved. The germline V gene has CDR1 MDHEN and CDR2 SYDVKM. Between the trimmed V and J ends, which lost 7 bases and 4 bases, there was a span of 8 bases. The CDR3 sequence is 12 residues long. The CDR3 loop is CASIGLGNTIYF. In DNA form, the CDR3 reads TGTGCCAGCATCGGACTAGGAAACACCATATATTTT.

The chain uses TRBV7-6 and TRBJ2-1; 9 bases map to TRBD2. V shed 5 bases, J shed 1 base, and the junction held 9 bases outside the gene matches. The germline V gene has CDR1 SGHVS and CDR2 FNYEAQ. The length of the CDR3 is 17 residues. This chain's CDR3 is CASSQLAGRVSYNEQFF. The CDR3, as DNA: TGTGCCAGCAGCCAGCTAGCGGGAAGGGTGTCCTACAATGAGCAGTTCTTC.

This clone appeared a single time. The chain couples TRBV18 to TRBJ2-2, with 7 bases aligning to TRBD1. The germline gives CDR1 KGHSH, CDR2 LQKENI. The ends lost 4 bases at V and 3 bases at J; junction bases unmatched: 5. The CDR3 is 15 amino acids. Written as DNA, the CDR3 is TGTGCCAGCTCACGAAAGACAGGGTACACCGGGGAGCTGTTTTTT. It specifies CASSRKTGYTGELFF.

V usage is TRBV9 and J usage is TRBJ2-1; 7 bases align to TRBD2. The length of the CDR3 is 17 residues. Germline assignment: CDR1 SGDLS and CDR2 YYNGEE. V lost 0 bases to trimming and J lost 6 bases; unmatched junction nucleotides: 12. CDR3 loop: CASSVVSRTRSSNEQFF. CDR3 DNA sequence: TGTGCCAGCAGCGTAGTTTCCCGGACTAGATCTTCCAATGAGCAGTTCTTC. The variable domain in full, with the rest retrieved from reference TRBV9 and TRBJ2-1, is DSGVTQTPKHLITATGQRVTLRCSPRSGDLSVYWYQQSLDQGLQFLIQYYNGEERAKGNILERFSAQQFPDLHSELNLSSLELGDSALYFCASSVVSRTRSSNEQFFGPGTRLTVL.

The genes are TRBV7-3 and TRBJ2-1; 8 bases agree with TRBD1. The CDR3 contains 15 residues. Germline values: CDR1 SGHTA, CDR2 FQGTGA. With V trimmed by 3 bases and J by 3 bases, 4 bases remained unmatched. The CDR3 here is CASSLTGALYNEQFF. CDR3 sequence (DNA): TGTGCCAGCAGCTTGACAGGGGCGCTCTACAATGAGCAGTTCTTC.

The V gene is TRBV19, the J gene TRBJ2-6; 7 bases map to TRBD2. Looked up from germline, CDR1 is LNHDA and CDR2 is SQIVND (reference sequence). The trim removed 5 bases at V and 3 bases at J, leaving 7 bases unmatched. The CDR3 consists of 16 residues. The CDR3 sequence is CASSHITGGGANVLTF. The CDR3 nucleotides are TGTGCCAGTAGTCATATTACGGGAGGTGGGGCCAACGTCCTGACTTTC.